This record covers a single TCR beta chain. Antigen unknown. This entry belongs to a study of cytomegalovirus exposure and HLA in healthy donors. The approximately 120-subject validation cohort, separate from the 666-subject first cohort, included the donors. V lost 4 bases to trimming and J lost 2 bases; unmatched junction nucleotides: 9. This CDR3 spans 18 amino acids. Germline V gene sequence: CDR1 MNHNS, CDR2 SASEGT. TCRdb's table, derived via immunoSEQ multiplex PCR, lists solely in-frame clones and lacks some. The sample lists roughly 110,000 clones, about 87% seen once, with 1.5% to 2% in the top ten. Broader study findings: A few CMV-associated chains proved CMV antigen-specific in vitro. There were 150 to 200 TCR beta chains listed as cytomegalovirus-associated. The tendency of first-cohort TCR clusters to co-occur in the roughly 110 validation repertoires emerged from a later analysis.

The sample was PBMCs. The V and J genes are TRBV6-1 and TRBJ1-5; TRBD1 agrees at 12 bases. This TCR was sampled from a woman under 30 in good health and CMV-seropositive. CDR3 residues: CASSGGQGAPGGNQPQHF. CDR3 nucleotides: TGTGCCAGCAGTGGGGGACAGGGGGCGCCCGGGGGCAATCAGCCCCAGCATTTT.